The clone carrying this TCR beta chain has just a few counts. The entry originates in a study of CD8 T cells in ankylosing spondylitis. Trimming removed 0 bases at V and 3 bases at J, with 12 bases between. The germline CDR1 and CDR2 sequences are SQVTM and ANQGSEA. CDR3 length equals 14 residues. One entry per CDR3 protein, called by TCRdb with MiXCR from the 5' RACE reads. The data contain about 160,000 distinct CDR3 sequences, approximately 44% of them seen just once; the ten biggest clones take up approximately 14%. The sample consisted of synovial fluid, either unsorted or a sorted T cell fraction (not recorded which). The clonotype comes from a male donor with ankylosing spondylitis. This chain connects TRBV29-1 to TRBJ2-7; D is possibly TRBD1 (7 bases). CDR3 DNA sequence: TGCAGCGTTGAAGACAGGGGGGACATCTACGAGCAGTACTTC. The encoded protein is CSVEDRGDIYEQYF.